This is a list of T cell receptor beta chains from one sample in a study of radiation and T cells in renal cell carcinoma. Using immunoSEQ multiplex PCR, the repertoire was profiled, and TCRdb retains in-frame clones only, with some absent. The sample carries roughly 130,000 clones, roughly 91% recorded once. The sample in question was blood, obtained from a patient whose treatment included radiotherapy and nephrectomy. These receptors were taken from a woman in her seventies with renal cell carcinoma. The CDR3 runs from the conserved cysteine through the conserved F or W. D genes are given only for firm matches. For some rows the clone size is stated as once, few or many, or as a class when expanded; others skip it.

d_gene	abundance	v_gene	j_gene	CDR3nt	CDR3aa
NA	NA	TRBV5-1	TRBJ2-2	TGCGCCTCCAAGTGGGGAACGAACACCGGGGAGCTGTTTTTT	CASKWGTNTGELFF
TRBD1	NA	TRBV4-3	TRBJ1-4	TGCGCCAGCAGCCGCCTATACCCAGGGGGACCTAATGAAAAACTGTTTTTT	CASSRLYPGGPNEKLFF
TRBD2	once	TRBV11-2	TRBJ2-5	TGTGCCAGCAGCCCCGGGACTAGCGGGGGCTTACTGGAGACCCAGTACTTC	CASSPGTSGGLLETQYF
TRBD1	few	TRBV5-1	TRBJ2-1	TGCGCCAGCAGCTTGGTCAACAGGGGTTGGGGGAATGAGCAGTTCTTC	CASSLVNRGWGNEQFF
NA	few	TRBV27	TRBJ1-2	TGTGCCAGCAGCCCGCGCAGCAACTATGGCTACACCTTC	CASSPRSNYGYTF
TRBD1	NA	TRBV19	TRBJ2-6	TGTGCCAGTAGTCCTCAGGGGGCGCCCGGGGCCAACGTCCTGACTTTC	CASSPQGAPGANVLTF
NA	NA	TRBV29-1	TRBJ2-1	TGCAGCGCCGGGACCCAGGGAGGAGAGCAGTTCTTC	CSAGTQGGEQFF
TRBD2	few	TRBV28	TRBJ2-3	TGTGCCAGCAGCCACAGAAGACTAGCGGGGGGACTGGGGACAGATACGCAGTATTTT	CASSHRRLAGGLGTDTQYF
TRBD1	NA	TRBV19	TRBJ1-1	TGTGCCAGTAGTCGGGGGACAGGGGTTTGGGCTGAAGCTTTCTTT	CASSRGTGVWAEAFF
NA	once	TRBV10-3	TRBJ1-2	TGTGCCATCAGCCCTCAGGCCAGGAGCTATGGCTACACCTTC	CAISPQARSYGYTF
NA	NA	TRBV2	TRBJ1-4	TGTGCCAGCAATATACAGGGATCTAATGAAAAACTGTTTTTT	CASNIQGSNEKLFF
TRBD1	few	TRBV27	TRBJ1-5	TGTGCCAGCAGACAGGGGGCGTTGGCCCCTGATCAGCCCCAGCATTTT	CASRQGALAPDQPQHF
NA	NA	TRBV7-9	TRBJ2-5	TGTGCCAGCAGCTTCAGTCCGACTGGGGAGACCCAGTACTTC	CASSFSPTGETQYF
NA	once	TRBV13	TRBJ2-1	TGTGCCAGCAGCTCTCGGTTCAATGAGCAGTTCTTC	CASSSRFNEQFF
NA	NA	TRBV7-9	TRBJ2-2	TGTGCCAGCAGAATATCCGGGGAGCTGTTTTTT	CASRISGELFF
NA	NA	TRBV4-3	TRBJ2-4	TGCGCCAGCAGCCAAGAGTGGGTTGGAGCCAAAAACATTCAGTACTTC	CASSQEWVGAKNIQYF
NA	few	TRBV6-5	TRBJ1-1	TGTGCCAGCAGTTACACGGGGCAAGGGTTTGCTGAAGCTTTCTTT	CASSYTGQGFAEAFF
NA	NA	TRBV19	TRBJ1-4	TGTGCCAGTAGTATAGGGCCAGGGGCGGCGGAAAAACTGTTTTTT	CASSIGPGAAEKLFF
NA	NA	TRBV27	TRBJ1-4	TGTGCCAGCAGCTTTGGAAGAGTCGGGGAAAAACTGTTTTTT	CASSFGRVGEKLFF
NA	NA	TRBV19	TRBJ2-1	TGTGCCAGTAGTATGGCGGTGGGCTTCTCCTACAATGAGCAGTTCTTC	CASSMAVGFSYNEQFF
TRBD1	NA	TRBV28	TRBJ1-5	TGTGCCAGCATACCCTGGGGGGACAGAGAACCCAATCAGCCCCAGCATTTT	CASIPWGDREPNQPQHF
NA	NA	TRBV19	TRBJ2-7	TGTGCCAGTAGTATAGGTCGTCCCTACGAGCAGTACTTC	CASSIGRPYEQYF
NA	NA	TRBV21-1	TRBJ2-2	TGTGCCAGCATCGGCCGGGACGATAACACCGGGGAGCTGTTTTTT	CASIGRDDNTGELFF
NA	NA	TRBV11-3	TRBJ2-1	TGTGCCAGCAGCCTTGGGAATGAGCAGTTCTTC	CASSLGNEQFF
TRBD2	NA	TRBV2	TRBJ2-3	TGTGCCAGCATGCTAGCGGGGCCGATCACAGATACGCAGTATTTT	CASMLAGPITDTQYF
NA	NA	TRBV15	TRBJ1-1	TGTGCCACCAGCAGTTACCCAGGCCAGAATAAAGCTTTCTTT	CATSSYPGQNKAFF
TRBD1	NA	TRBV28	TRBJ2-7	TGTGCCAGCAGTAGACAGGGGGCCTACGAGCAGTACTTC	CASSRQGAYEQYF
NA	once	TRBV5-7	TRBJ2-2	TGTGCCAGCAGCTTAGGAGGGGGCAGGAACACCGGGGAGCTGTTTTTT	CASSLGGGRNTGELFF